One and the same sample provided the 13 T cell receptor beta chains below, sequenced in a study of T cell repertoires in cytomegalovirus infection. What these receptors recognize is not known. Via MiXCR, TCRdb re-called the reads, giving one row per CDR3 protein. Among some 940,000 distinct CDR3 sequences listed, more than 25% were seen once. The sample was cultured CD8+ T cells from PBMCs, taken from culture after CMV antigen stimulation. The receptors were gathered from a human donor in good health (CMV status not recorded). Some clones in this sample may be carry-over from other donors' samples.

This clonotype was seen a few times. The CDR3 reads CASSASGGTFDEQFF. CDR3 nucleotide sequence: TGTGCCAGCAGCGCTAGCGGGGGGACTTTCGATGAGCAGTTCTTC. The rearrangement uses TRBV3-1 and TRBJ2-1, with 11 bases matching TRBD2. V dropped 5 bases and J dropped 8; count of bases not matched to a gene: 8. The CDR3 is 15 residues long. Germline CDR1 LGHDT, CDR2 YNNKEL (reference sequence).

The V call is TRBV12-3 or TRBV12-4, the J call TRBJ2-2; the D call may be TRBD1 or TRBD2 (6 bases each). The CDR3 is made up of 15 amino acids. Trimming removed 7 bases at V and 2 bases at J, with 14 bases between. CDR3 in DNA: TGTGCCAGCAAAGGGGGGCCCCCTAACACCGGGGAGCTGTTTTTT. It encodes CASKGGPPNTGELFF.

The J gene is TRBJ1-1, the V gene TRBV12-3 or TRBV12-4, with 7 bases matching TRBD1. V lost 6 bases and J lost 6; bases outside the gene matches: 7. The CDR3 loop spans 13 amino acids. DNA of the CDR3: TGTGCCAGCAGGCTACAGGGGACCCCTGAAGCTTTCTTT. This sequence encodes CASRLQGTPEAFF.

The chain is built from TRBV7-9 and TRBJ2-1, with D possibly matching TRBD1 (5 bases). This CDR3 comprises 14 residues. V was shortened by 5 bases and J by 4 bases, with 12 bases between the two germline ends. Germline CDR1 is SEHNR and CDR2 is FQNEAQ (reference sequence). CDR3 residues: CASSEGVGYNEQFF. As DNA, the CDR3 is TGTGCCAGCAGCGAAGGGGTAGGTTACAATGAGCAGTTCTTC.

This clonotype was observed a few times. The J gene is TRBJ1-2, the V gene TRBV6-8; perhaps TRBD1 as D (5 bases). Trimming took off 4 bases at V and 2 bases at J, with 17 bases between the two ends. The CDR3 loop spans 16 amino acids. Germline values: CDR1 MNHGY, CDR2 SAAAGT. This chain's CDR3 is CASSLVAASGNYGYTF. The CDR3 DNA is TGTGCCAGCAGTTTAGTAGCGGCGTCAGGGAACTATGGCTACACCTTC.

This clonotype was seen many times. The chain uses TRBV12-3 or TRBV12-4 and TRBJ1-2; unclear D gene. The CDR3 is 12 residues long. The V and J ends lost 6 bases and 6 bases respectively, with 11 bases between them. Here the CDR3 DNA reads TGTGCCAGCAGCCCGGGCCGGGATGGCTACACCTTC. Translation: CASSPGRDGYTF.

V gene TRBV6-5 combines with J gene TRBJ2-1, with 9 bases fitting TRBD2. The V segment lost 0 bases and the J segment 6 bases; nucleotides outside the gene matches: 6. CDR3 size: 16 residues. The germline V gene encodes CDR1 MNHEY and CDR2 SVGAGI. CDR3 DNA: TGTGCCAGCAGTTACTCAAAGGCGGGGGGGCTCAATGAGCAGTTCTTC. Translation: CASSYSKAGGLNEQFF.

This clonotype was detected a few times. This chain joins TRBV6-4 and TRBJ1-1; D is undetermined. Germline V lookup: CDR1 MRHNA, CDR2 SNTAGT. This CDR3 comprises 13 residues. The V and J ends lost 3 bases and 1 base respectively, with 6 bases between them. In DNA form, the CDR3 reads TGTGCCAGCAGTGAGACGTGGAACACTGAAGCTTTCTTT. Protein sequence: CASSETWNTEAFF.

A remark on this clonotype: One end of the junction varies from germline; a read error may be responsible. The chain carries TRBV4-1 and TRBJ2-5, with D possibly called TRBD1 or TRBD2 (6 bases each). From germline, CDR1 is MGHRA and CDR2 YSYEKL. There are 16 residues in the CDR3. Written as DNA, the CDR3 is TGTGCCAGCAGCCAAGAAGGTGGGGGGCAAGGGGAGACCCAGTACTTC. Residues: CASSQEGGGQGETQYF.

The sample holds a few counts of this clonotype. Written as DNA, the CDR3 is TGTGCCAGCAGAAGCGGGACAGGGGGGCTTTACAATGAGCAGTTCTTC. It encodes CASRSGTGGLYNEQFF. The chain links TRBV28 to TRBJ2-1; TRBD1 matches 11 bases. Germline V CDR1 and CDR2: MDHEN, SYDVKM. The ends lost 6 bases at V and 4 bases at J; junction bases unmatched: 8. The CDR3 runs 16 residues.

This clonotype came up a few times. The chain carries TRBV10-3 and TRBJ1-6; D is uncertain. Looked up from germline, CDR1 is ENHRY and CDR2 is SYGVKD. The CDR3 has 17 amino acids. V shed 0 bases and J shed 0 bases, with 9 bases lying between them. The CDR3 protein is CAISESTLSSYNSPLHF. The CDR3 nucleotides read TGTGCCATCAGTGAGTCGACCCTTAGCTCCTATAATTCACCCCTCCACTTT.

The rearrangement joins TRBV7-3 to TRBJ1-5, with unresolved D. V lost 4 bases and J 5 bases, leaving 12 bases between the germline ends. Germline V CDR1 and CDR2: SGHTA, FQGTGA. This CDR3 contains 14 residues. The CDR3 bases are TGTGCCAGCAGCTACATAGGGATACATCAGCCCCAGCATTTT. It codes for CASSYIGIHQPQHF.

This clonotype showed up just a few times. The chain employs TRBV7-6 and TRBJ2-5, with TRBD2 matching over 11 bases. This CDR3 region has 16 residues. Germline-derived CDR1 and CDR2 are SGHVS and FNYEAQ. Trimming at V came to 6 bases and at J to 1 base, leaving 7 bases not matched to a gene. This chain's CDR3 is CASSSRLAGTQETQYF. CDR3 nucleotide sequence: TGTGCCAGCAGTTCTAGACTAGCGGGGACCCAAGAGACCCAGTACTTC.